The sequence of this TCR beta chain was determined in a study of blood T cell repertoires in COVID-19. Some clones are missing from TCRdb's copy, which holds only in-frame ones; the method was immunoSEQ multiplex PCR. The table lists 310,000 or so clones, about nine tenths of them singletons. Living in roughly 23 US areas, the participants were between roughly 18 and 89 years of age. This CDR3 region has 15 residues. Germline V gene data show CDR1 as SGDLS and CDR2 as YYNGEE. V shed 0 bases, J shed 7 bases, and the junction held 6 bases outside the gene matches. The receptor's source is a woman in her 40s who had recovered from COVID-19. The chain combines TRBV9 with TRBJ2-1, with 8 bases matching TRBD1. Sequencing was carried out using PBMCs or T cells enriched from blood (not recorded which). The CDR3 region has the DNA TGTGCCAGCAGCGTAGTGTCAGGGGGCGGAAATGAGCAGTTCTTC. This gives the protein CASSVVSGGGNEQFF.